These 6 T cell receptor beta chains were all obtained from the same sample, sequenced in a study of human thymus T cells. Sequencing was performed with immunoSEQ multiplex PCR; in TCRdb, only in-frame clones are kept and a portion is missing. Among roughly 77,000 clones listed, 90% to 95% were seen once. Thymic tissue was derived from resections collected during corrective heart surgery. The sequenced sample was thymus tissue. The receptor set was obtained from a girl under two years old with a congenital heart defect but otherwise immunologically healthy.

The V gene is TRBV7-2, the J gene TRBJ1-2, with D unclear. V lost 2 bases and J lost 2, with 6 bases in between. Germline V gene sequence: CDR1 SGHTA, CDR2 FQGNSA. The CDR3 extends over 13 amino acids. Written as DNA, the CDR3 is TGTGCCAGCAGCTTAAAAGAGAACTATGGCTACACCTTC. Encoded protein: CASSLKENYGYTF.

The J gene is TRBJ2-5, the V gene TRBV28, with D uncertain. V gave up 5 bases and J gave up 1 base, with 8 bases separating them. Germline V lookup: CDR1 MDHEN, CDR2 SYDVKM. The CDR3 extends over 13 amino acids. This CDR3 is CASSPRVQETQYF. CDR3 sequence (DNA): TGTGCCAGCAGTCCCCGGGTCCAAGAGACCCAGTACTTC.

Only a few counts were recorded for this clone. This rearrangement joins TRBV19 to TRBJ1-5, with D unclear. The length of the CDR3 is 12 residues. V gave up 6 bases and J gave up 7 bases, with 10 bases separating them. Germline CDR1 reads LNHDA; CDR2 reads SQIVND (reference sequence). CDR3 protein: CASRAPGQPQHF. In DNA form, the CDR3 reads TGTGCCAGTAGGGCACCGGGCCAGCCCCAGCATTTT.

The V and J genes are TRBV7-8 and TRBJ2-5; possibly TRBD2 for D (5 bases). The CDR3 consists of 16 residues. Germline V gene lookup returns CDR1 SGHVS and CDR2 FQNEAQ. V gave up 2 bases and J gave up 4 bases, with 17 bases separating them. CDR3 DNA sequence: TGTGCCAGCAGCTTACGAGTTCTCGAGGGTGGAGAGACCCAGTACTTC. This gives the protein CASSLRVLEGGETQYF. Based on the CDR3 plus reference TRBV7-8 and TRBJ2-5, the full variable domain is GAGVSQSPRYKVAKRGQDVALRCDPISGHVSLFWYQQALGQGPEFLTYFQNEAQLDKSGLPSDRFFAERPEGSVSTLKIQRTQQEDSAVYLCASSLRVLEGGETQYFGPGTRLLVL.

The rearrangement links TRBV7-3 to TRBJ2-3, with 10 bases matching TRBD2. V shed 2 bases, J shed 3 bases, and the junction held 8 bases outside the gene matches. The CDR3 totals 17 residues. Germline CDR1 SGHTA, CDR2 FQGTGA. The CDR3 DNA follows: TGTGCCAGCAGCTTACCGCTAGCGGGAGAGGGTACAGATACGCAGTATTTT. This encodes CASSLPLAGEGTDTQYF. Using reference TRBV7-3 and TRBJ2-3 for the parts outside the CDR3, the full variable domain is GAGVSQTPSNKVTEKGKYVELRCDPISGHTALYWYRQSLGQGPEFLIYFQGTGAADDSGLPNDRFFAVRPEGSVSTLKIQRTERGDSAVYLCASSLPLAGEGTDTQYFGPGTRLTVL.

J is TRBJ2-7 and V is TRBV14; D gene ambiguous. V gave up 0 bases and J gave up 11 bases, with 17 bases separating them. This CDR3 contains 14 residues. The germline gives CDR1 SGHDN, CDR2 FVKESK. CDR3 sequence: CASSQDQRQPYEYF. The CDR3 DNA is TGTGCCAGCAGCCAAGATCAACGGCAGCCCTATGAGTACTTC.